The 28 T cell receptor beta chains below were found in one sample sequenced in a study of T cells in tuberculosis. Thawed, overnight-rested PBMC were stained with GMM-loaded CD1B tetramer, viability dye and anti-CD3, then sorted. C32 glucose monomycolate from Rhodococcus equi was loaded onto the CD1B tetramers. Sequencing was performed with immunoSEQ multiplex PCR; in TCRdb, only in-frame clones are kept and a portion is missing. The table includes around 60,000 clones, around 86% detected once. Sample: CD1b-GMM tetramer-negative cells sorted from PBMCs. These TCRs come from an adult woman with latent tuberculosis.

The J gene is TRBJ2-3, the V gene TRBV10-2; D uncertain. Looked up from germline, CDR1 is WSHSY and CDR2 is SAAADI. This CDR3 has 14 amino acids. V lost 7 bases and J lost 6, with 17 bases in between. The CDR3 loop reads CASTEKIAPDTQYF. CDR3 coding DNA: TGCGCCAGCACCGAGAAGATAGCCCCCGATACGCAGTATTTT.

V and J are TRBV5-1 and TRBJ2-1; D possibly corresponds to TRBD1 (5 bases). V was trimmed by 2 bases and J by 2 bases, leaving 14 bases between them. Germline-derived CDR1 and CDR2 are SGHRS and YFSETQ. The CDR3 consists of 16 residues. CDR3 sequence: CASSFLVGQTYNEQFF. The CDR3 DNA reads TGCGCCAGCAGCTTTTTGGTGGGGCAGACCTACAATGAGCAGTTCTTC.

The V gene is TRBV28, the J gene TRBJ1-2, with D possibly being TRBD1 (6 bases). Germline CDR1 reads MDHEN; CDR2 reads SYDVKM. The V end was cut by 1 base, the J end by 2 bases, with 14 bases between. CDR3 length: 16 amino acids. This CDR3 reads CASSLLSSDSNYGYTF. The CDR3 region has the DNA TGTGCCAGCAGTTTATTGTCATCGGACAGCAACTATGGCTACACCTTC.

The CDR3 spells CASSQAGTGVGEQFF. Written as DNA, the CDR3 is TGCGCCAGCAGCCAAGCCGGGACAGGGGTCGGTGAGCAGTTCTTC. The chain joins TRBV4-1 to TRBJ2-1; 10 bases line up with TRBD1. The ends lost 1 base at V and 9 bases at J; junction bases unmatched: 6. Per germline, CDR1 MGHRA and CDR2 YSYEKL. This CDR3 contains 15 residues.

The V gene is TRBV6-1, the J gene TRBJ2-4; D perhaps matches TRBD2 (5 bases). Looked up from germline, CDR1 is MNHNS and CDR2 is SASEGT. Trimming left V 6 bases short and J 0 bases short, with 9 bases between. There are 14 residues in the CDR3. This CDR3 is CASSLGLAKNIQYF. The CDR3 nucleotides are TGTGCCAGCAGCCTTGGACTAGCCAAAAACATTCAGTACTTC.

The rearrangement uses TRBV7-3 and TRBJ2-1; 12 nucleotides match TRBD2. The V gene end was trimmed by 5 bases and the J gene end by 5 bases; junction bases not matched to a gene: 4. CDR1 SGHTA and CDR2 FQGTGA come from the germline V gene. The CDR3 loop spans 15 amino acids. The CDR3 coding sequence is TGTGCCAGCAGCCCAAGGACTAGCGGGAACAATGAGCAGTTCTTC. As protein: CASSPRTSGNNEQFF.

In the case of this clone: The same CDR3 is also encoded by other DNA sequences in this sample. V usage is TRBV7-8 and J usage is TRBJ1-6; TRBD1 is a possible D gene (5 bases). The CDR3 has 16 residues. Germline V gene sequence: CDR1 SGHVS, CDR2 FQNEAQ. The V and J ends lost 6 bases and 7 bases respectively, with 19 bases between them. The CDR3 here is CASRLQGSASNSPLHF. Here the CDR3 DNA reads TGTGCCAGCAGACTCCAGGGCTCTGCTTCAAATTCACCCCTCCACTTT.

The chain links TRBV2 to TRBJ2-1; the match to TRBD2 covers 7 bases. The germline V gene encodes CDR1 SNHLY and CDR2 FYNNEI. Trimming cost V 5 bases and J 7 bases; bases outside gene matches: 8. The CDR3 has 14 residues. The CDR3 DNA follows: TGTGCCAGCAGTTTTTGGGGGGGGATGAATGAGCAGTTCTTC. It translates to CASSFWGGMNEQFF.

The V and J genes are TRBV9 and TRBJ1-3, with D hard to call. The length of the CDR3 is 13 residues. The germline V gene encodes CDR1 SGDLS and CDR2 YYNGEE. V was shortened by 3 bases and J by 3 bases, with 7 bases between the two germline ends. The CDR3 coding sequence is TGTGCCAGCAGCGCCAGTGTTGGAAACACCATATATTTT. It codes for CASSASVGNTIYF.

The J gene is TRBJ2-6, the V gene TRBV7-9; a weak D match, TRBD2 (6 bases). The CDR3 has 16 residues. Germline V gene data show CDR1 as SEHNR and CDR2 as FQNEAQ (reference sequence). V was clipped by 4 bases and J by 2 bases, with 12 bases between them. CDR3 protein: CASSSRGGTGANVLTF. In nucleotides, the CDR3 is TGTGCCAGCAGCTCACGAGGAGGGACTGGGGCCAACGTCCTGACTTTC.

This rearrangement joins TRBV9 to TRBJ2-1, with 11 bases identical to TRBD2. Looked up from germline, CDR1 is SGDLS and CDR2 is YYNGEE. J gave up 4 bases and V 5 bases, and 11 bases lay outside the gene matches. This CDR3 has 17 amino acids. The CDR3 sequence is CASSYSLAGGIYNEQFF. As DNA, the CDR3 is TGTGCCAGCAGTTATTCCCTAGCGGGGGGTATATACAATGAGCAGTTCTTC.

The gene calls are TRBV19 and TRBJ1-5, with TRBD1 as a possible D gene (6 bases). V was pared by 3 bases and J by 2 bases, with 11 bases between. The CDR3 covers 15 residues. Germline CDR1 is LNHDA and CDR2 is SQIVND (reference sequence). The DNA of the CDR3 is TGTGCCAGTAGTATCGGGGGGCACGGCAATCAGCCCCAGCATTTT. This encodes CASSIGGHGNQPQHF.

The V call is TRBV19, the J call TRBJ2-7, with 9 bases matching TRBD1. CDR3 length: 17 amino acids. Germline V gene lookup returns CDR1 LNHDA and CDR2 SQIVND (reference sequence). The ends lost 1 base at V and 0 bases at J; junction bases unmatched: 7. CDR3 coding DNA: TGTGCCAGTAGTATAGGTGGACAGGGGCGCTACTCCTACGAGCAGTACTTC. Its protein product is CASSIGGQGRYSYEQYF.

Concerning this clone: A read error may account for a junction end that differs from germline. The rearrangement links TRBV7-9 to TRBJ2-1; 10 bases line up with TRBD2. Per the germline V gene, CDR1 is SEHNR and CDR2 is FQNEAQ (reference sequence). This CDR3 has 13 residues. The CDR3 sequence: CASSSGLAVEAIF. The CDR3 DNA is TGTGCCAGCAGCTCAGGACTAGCGGTGGAGGCGATCTTC.

The rearrangement links TRBV28 to TRBJ2-2, with 11 positions matching TRBD2. The CDR3 is 17 amino acids. CDR1 and CDR2 (germline): MDHEN, SYDVKM. After removal of 6 bases from V and 1 base from J, the junction contained 7 bases not matched to a gene. As DNA, the CDR3 is TGTGCCAGCAGCTCTGGAGGGACTAGCGGGAACACCGGGGAGCTGTTTTTT. The encoded protein is CASSSGGTSGNTGELFF.

The chain employs TRBV4-1 and TRBJ2-1, with D perhaps TRBD2 (6 bases). Germline values: CDR1 MGHRA, CDR2 YSYEKL. CDR3 length equals 14 residues. The V end lost 5 bases, the J end lost 7 bases, and 15 bases lay between the germline ends. CDR3 sequence (DNA): TGCGCCAGCAGCTTGAACTTCGGAGGGAATGAGCAGTTCTTC. It specifies CASSLNFGGNEQFF.

This clone has just one count. The rearrangement uses TRBV5-1 and TRBJ2-7; weak D call: TRBD2 (5 bases). There are 15 residues in the CDR3. CDR1 SGHRS and CDR2 YFSETQ come from the germline V gene. V dropped 2 bases and J dropped 2 bases, with 14 bases sitting between them. CDR3 amino acids: CASSFNVAGPYEQYF. The CDR3 bases are TGCGCCAGCAGCTTCAACGTCGCGGGCCCCTACGAGCAGTACTTC.

CDR3 residues: CASSLGTGFHQPQHF. The CDR3 coding sequence is TGCGCCAGCAGCTTGGGGACAGGGTTTCATCAGCCCCAGCATTTT. The V call is TRBV5-1, the J call TRBJ1-5; 8 positions match TRBD1. The germline V gene has CDR1 SGHRS and CDR2 YFSETQ. This CDR3 is built from 15 residues. V lost 0 bases, J lost 5 bases, and 4 bases stayed unmatched.

The chain links TRBV10-3 to TRBJ2-7; 9 bases agree with TRBD2. The V gene's germline CDR1 is ENHRY and CDR2 SYGVKD. The ends lost 0 bases at V and 7 bases at J; junction bases unmatched: 10. The CDR3 length is 16 residues. The CDR3 region has the DNA TGTGCCATCAGTGAGTCGAGGGGACTAGCTGAGGGGGAGCAGTACTTC. Translating it yields CAISESRGLAEGEQYF.

As DNA, the CDR3 is TGTGCCAGCAGCCTCGGACAGGGATTTTATAATTCACCCCTCCACTTT. Amino acids: CASSLGQGFYNSPLHF. The genes are TRBV7-9 and TRBJ1-6; 8 nucleotides agree with TRBD1. Unmatched junction bases numbered 7, after V lost 5 bases and J lost 4 bases. This CDR3 spans 16 amino acids. Germline V CDR1 and CDR2: SEHNR, FQNEAQ (reference sequence).

This chain connects TRBV28 to TRBJ1-1; TRBD1 might be the D (5 bases). The germline gives CDR1 MDHEN, CDR2 SYDVKM. Trimming stripped 6 bases from V and 11 bases from J, with 28 bases between. The CDR3 runs to 16 residues. This CDR3 reads CASRPPGGGAGGSAFF. The CDR3 nucleotides read TGTGCCAGCAGACCCCCCGGGGGAGGTGCGGGTGGGTCGGCTTTCTTT. Full variable domain (missing parts from reference TRBV28 and TRBJ1-1): DVKVTQSSRYLVKRTGEKVFLECVQDMDHENMFWYRQDPGLGLRLIYFSYDVKMKEKGDIPEGYSVSREKKERFSLILESASTNQTSMYLCASRPPGGGAGGSAFFGQGTRLTVV.

V and J are TRBV28 and TRBJ1-1; 9 nucleotides agree with TRBD1. Germline CDR1 reads MDHEN; CDR2 reads SYDVKM. CDR3 length: 15 residues. The V segment lost 7 bases and the J segment 4 bases; nucleotides outside the gene matches: 10. CDR3 sequence reads: CASTPTGGVGTEAFF. The CDR3 region has the DNA TGTGCCAGCACCCCGACAGGGGGGGTGGGCACTGAAGCTTTCTTT.

The rearrangement uses TRBV11-2 and TRBJ2-5; 7 bases map to TRBD2. Germline assignment: CDR1 SGHAT and CDR2 FQNNGV. This CDR3 comprises 14 residues. V trimming: 4 bases; J trimming: 8 bases; junction bases outside the gene matches: 10. As DNA, the CDR3 is TGTGCCAGCAGCTCATTACTGGGCGGGAGAACCCAGTACTTC. As protein: CASSSLLGGRTQYF.

This clone was detected once. V is TRBV6-1 and J is TRBJ1-1; tentative D call: TRBD1 (6 bases). Germline lookup yields CDR1 MNHNS and CDR2 SASEGT. Trimming shortened V by 7 bases and J by 5 bases, and 17 bases separated the two germline ends. This CDR3 spans 14 amino acids. Here the CDR3 DNA reads TGTGCCAGCACCGAGGGAGGGGGAGGAACTGAAGCTTTCTTT. It specifies CASTEGGGGTEAFF.

This chain connects TRBV11-2 to TRBJ2-6; the match to TRBD2 covers 12 bases. There are 18 residues in the CDR3. Germline loops: CDR1 SGHAT, CDR2 FQNNGV. Trimming removed 3 bases from V and 0 bases from J; junction bases left unmatched: 3. The CDR3 loop reads CASSFRLAGDSGANVLTF. DNA for the CDR3: TGTGCCAGCAGCTTCAGACTAGCGGGGGACTCTGGGGCCAACGTCCTGACTTTC.

Only a few counts were recorded for this clone. The rearrangement joins TRBV7-2 to TRBJ1-2, with 10 bases aligning to TRBD1. The CDR3 sequence is 13 residues long. V lost 5 bases to trimming and J lost 6 bases; unmatched junction nucleotides: 3. Looked up from germline, CDR1 is SGHTA and CDR2 is FQGNSA. The CDR3 region has the DNA TGTGCCAGCAGCCGGGACAGGGGTAATGGCTACACCTTC. The encoded protein is CASSRDRGNGYTF.

About this clone: Other DNA sequences in the same sample also yield this CDR3. This chain links TRBV5-1 with TRBJ2-7; D remains unclear. This CDR3 is built from 13 residues. The V end lost 4 bases, the J end lost 1 base, and 9 bases lay between the germline ends. Germline CDR1 is SGHRS and CDR2 is YFSETQ. The CDR3 reads CASSLQDSYEQYF. The CDR3 bases are TGCGCCAGCAGCCTTCAGGATTCCTACGAGCAGTACTTC.

This clone was counted between two and nine times. The chain carries TRBV29-1 and TRBJ1-1; D not resolved. The ends were cut back, 3 bases at V and 0 bases at J, with 8 bases in the middle. CDR3 length equals 13 residues. CDR1 is SQVTM, CDR2 ANQGSEA, per germline. The CDR3: CSVENSLNTEAFF. The DNA for the CDR3 is TGCAGCGTTGAGAACAGTTTGAACACTGAAGCTTTCTTT.